The 30 T cell receptor beta chains below were found in one sample sequenced in a study of T cells in Graves' hyperthyroidism and ophthalmopathy. Researchers took RNA transcripts and amplified the TCR beta CDR3 regions from them. RT-PCR in the first round (using the HTBI primer set) targeted the TCR CDR3. TCRdb re-called the multiplex PCR reads with MiXCR, one entry per CDR3 protein. The table records some 460,000 distinct CDR3 sequences, 15% to 18% of them present only once. Input material: blood. The receptors derive from a woman younger than 30 with Graves' hyperthyroidism.

Many counts were recorded for this clonotype. The chain uses TRBV12-3 or TRBV12-4 and TRBJ2-5; 8 bases line up with TRBD1. The V and J ends lost 7 bases and 2 bases, in that order; junction bases with no gene match: 3. This CDR3 is built from 13 residues. The CDR3 sequence: CASKGQVQETQYF. CDR3 DNA sequence: TGTGCCAGCAAGGGACAGGTACAAGAGACCCAGTACTTC.

This chain joins TRBV27 and TRBJ2-3; a possible D gene is TRBD1 (6 bases). V lost 4 bases to trimming and J lost 4 bases, with 15 bases between them. The V gene's germline CDR1 is MNHEY and CDR2 SMNVEV (reference sequence). CDR3 size: 15 residues. CDR3 sequence: CASSYSAGAADTQYF. The CDR3 bases are TGTGCCAGCAGTTATTCGGCAGGGGCAGCAGATACGCAGTATTTT.

The rearrangement uses TRBV4-1 and TRBJ1-4, with 10 bases aligning to TRBD1. CDR3 length: 14 amino acids. The V and J ends lost 4 bases and 6 bases, in that order; junction bases with no gene match: 2. Per the germline V gene, CDR1 is MGHRA and CDR2 is YSYEKL. The CDR3 DNA follows: TGCGCCAGCAGCCCGGGACAGGGGCATGAAAAACTGTTTTTT. This sequence encodes CASSPGQGHEKLFF.

This clonotype has ten or more counts. The chain uses TRBV3-1 and TRBJ1-6, with D maybe TRBD1 (6 bases). The V and J ends lost 4 bases and 5 bases respectively, with 15 bases between them. Germline CDR1 reads LGHDT; CDR2 reads YNNKEL (reference sequence). The CDR3 has 16 amino acids. The DNA for the CDR3 is TGTGCCAGCAGCCCCCTGGGTCGGGGGCATAATTCACCCCTCCACTTT. Translation: CASSPLGRGHNSPLHF.

In its sample, this clonotype was seen a few times. The genes are TRBV5-5 and TRBJ2-1; 9 nucleotides align to TRBD1. The CDR3 covers 17 residues. Germline lookup yields CDR1 SGHKS and CDR2 YYEKEE (reference sequence). With V trimmed by 3 bases and J by 4 bases, 11 bases remained unmatched. The DNA of the CDR3 is TGTGCCAGCAGCTCCCCGTCGGGACAGGGCCTTTACAATGAGCAGTTCTTC. It encodes CASSSPSGQGLYNEQFF.

In its sample, this clonotype was seen many times. The chain employs TRBV28 and TRBJ2-7, with a tentative D call TRBD1 (6 bases). This CDR3 is 15 amino acids long. Germline assignment: CDR1 MDHEN and CDR2 SYDVKM. Between the trimmed V and J ends, which lost 6 bases and 0 bases, there was a span of 15 bases. The CDR3 DNA reads as TGTGCCAGCAGCGGAACAGGGATAAGCTCCTACGAGCAGTACTTC. It codes for CASSGTGISSYEQYF.

This clonotype has at least ten counts. CDR3 region: CATRGSRQSEQYF. The CDR3 nucleotides are TGTGCCACCCGAGGGAGCCGACAATCCGAGCAGTACTTC. This rearrangement joins TRBV28 to TRBJ2-7, with D maybe TRBD2 (5 bases). The germline V and J ends were trimmed by 10 bases and 6 bases, with 19 bases remaining between them. Germline CDR1 is MDHEN and CDR2 is SYDVKM. The CDR3 has 13 residues.

The chain is built from TRBV29-1 and TRBJ1-5; a possible D gene is TRBD1 (6 bases). Looked up from germline, CDR1 is SQVTM and CDR2 is ANQGSEA. This CDR3 is 13 amino acids long. V lost 5 bases to trimming and J lost 4 bases, with 12 bases between them. The CDR3 region has the DNA TGCAGCGTTTCGACAGGCTTAAATCAGCCCCAGCATTTT. Its translation: CSVSTGLNQPQHF.

This clonotype was seen ten or more times. The chain employs TRBV6-1 and TRBJ1-5, with D maybe TRBD1 (6 bases). Germline CDR1 reads MNHNS; CDR2 reads SASEGT. Trimming took off 5 bases at V and 5 bases at J, with 10 bases between the two ends. The CDR3 covers 13 residues. The CDR3 coding sequence is TGTGCCAGCAGTCACAGGGTAGATCAGCCCCAGCATTTT. It encodes CASSHRVDQPQHF.

There are many counts of this clonotype. This chain connects TRBV24-1 to TRBJ2-2; D may be TRBD1 or TRBD2 (6 bases each). Germline V gene sequence: CDR1 KGHDR, CDR2 SFDVKD. Trimming stripped 5 bases from V and 2 bases from J, with 11 bases between. The CDR3 has 15 amino acids. The CDR3 reads CATSAPGGNTGELFF. The CDR3 nucleotides are TGTGCCACCAGTGCTCCCGGGGGCAACACCGGGGAGCTGTTTTTT.

The count of this clonotype is one. This chain uses TRBV7-3 with TRBJ1-6; 9 bases line up with TRBD1. J gave up 9 bases and V 5 bases, and 5 bases lay outside the gene matches. The CDR3 spans 14 residues. CDR1 and CDR2 from the germline V gene are SGHTA and FQGTGA. CDR3 sequence: CASSRTGEGSPLHF. The CDR3 DNA is TGTGCCAGCAGCAGGACAGGGGAGGGTTCACCCCTCCACTTT. Combining the CDR3 with reference TRBV7-3 and TRBJ1-6 gives the whole variable domain GAGVSQTPSNKVTEKGKYVELRCDPISGHTALYWYRQSLGQGPEFLIYFQGTGAADDSGLPNDRFFAVRPEGSVSTLKIQRTERGDSAVYLCASSRTGEGSPLHFGNGTRLTVT.

This clonotype has a count of ten or more. The CDR3 region is CASGPTGRIMDEQFF. CDR3 coding DNA: TGTGCCAGCGGGCCGACGGGGCGCATCATGGATGAGCAGTTCTTC. V gene TRBV13 combines with J gene TRBJ2-1, with D tentatively TRBD1 or TRBD2 (5 bases each). Trimming shortened V by 8 bases and J by 8 bases, and 22 bases separated the two germline ends. The CDR3 length is 15 residues. Germline loops: CDR1 PRHDT, CDR2 FYEKMQ (reference sequence).

This clonotype was found many times. The gene calls are TRBV2 and TRBJ1-5; D unresolved. This CDR3 is built from 15 residues. Germline lookup yields CDR1 SNHLY and CDR2 FYNNEI. V was clipped by 1 base and J by 4 bases, with 11 bases between them. CDR3 DNA: TGTGCCAGCAGTGAAGGGCAGCGGATGAATCAGCCCCAGCATTTT. The encoded protein is CASSEGQRMNQPQHF.

This clonotype was recorded a few times. The chain has TRBV5-6 and TRBJ1-1; D perhaps matches TRBD1 (5 bases). The CDR3 is 15 amino acids. With 2 bases removed from V and 4 bases from J, the gap between germline ends came to 15 bases. Germline CDR1 SGHDT, CDR2 YYEEEE. The CDR3 DNA sequence: TGTGCCAGCAGCTTTTTACAGGCTGGTAGCACTGAAGCTTTCTTT. This gives the protein CASSFLQAGSTEAFF. The full variable domain, completed using reference TRBV5-6 and TRBJ1-1, is DAGVTQSPTHLIKTRGQQVTLRCSPKSGHDTVSWYQQALGQGPQFIFQYYEEEERQRGNFPDRFSGHQFPNYSSELNVNALLLGDSALYLCASSFLQAGSTEAFFGQGTRLTVV.

This clonotype was counted many times. The J gene is TRBJ2-1, the V gene TRBV28; 10 bases line up with TRBD2. Losses at the gene ends were 6 bases for V and 1 base for J; bases not matched to a gene: 15. In germline, CDR1 is MDHEN, CDR2 SYDVKM. There are 19 residues in the CDR3. CDR3 nucleotide sequence: TGTGCCAGCAGGCTAGCGGGAGATGGGCGGCATAGTTCCTACAATGAGCAGTTCTTC. Its translation is CASRLAGDGRHSSYNEQFF. The full variable domain, with the rest looked up from reference TRBV28 and TRBJ2-1, is DVKVTQSSRYLVKRTGEKVFLECVQDMDHENMFWYRQDPGLGLRLIYFSYDVKMKEKGDIPEGYSVSREKKERFSLILESASTNQTSMYLCASRLAGDGRHSSYNEQFFGPGTRLTVL.

The gene calls are TRBV29-1 and TRBJ1-5, with D maybe TRBD1 (6 bases). Trimming stripped 6 bases from V and 10 bases from J, with 16 bases between. This CDR3 is 12 amino acids long. Looked up from germline, CDR1 is SQVTM and CDR2 is ANQGSEA. The CDR3 bases are TGCAGCGTCGCAACACAGGGTGGCCCCCAGCATTTT. This codes for CSVATQGGPQHF.

This clonotype was seen at least ten times. The chain combines TRBV28 with TRBJ2-5; D might be TRBD1 or TRBD2, each matching 5 bases. Germline values: CDR1 MDHEN, CDR2 SYDVKM. Trimming cost V 5 bases and J 7 bases, with 14 bases left between them. The CDR3 extends over 13 amino acids. CDR3 in DNA: TGTGCCAGCAGTCCGGGACCTAGGGGGACCCAGTACTTC. The encoded protein is CASSPGPRGTQYF.

Regarding this clonotype: This sequence may be a read error, since a much larger clone differs from it by one base. This rearrangement joins TRBV13 to TRBJ2-7; no definite D call. In germline, CDR1 is PRHDT, CDR2 FYEKMQ (reference sequence). The CDR3 is made up of 13 amino acids. The CDR3 spells CASSLRVAYEQHF. CDR3 DNA: TGTGCCAGCAGCTTAAGAGTGGCCTACGAGCAGCACTTC.

Written as DNA, the CDR3 is TGTGCCAGCAGCTCGACAGGGGTTGGAGAAAAACTGTTTTTT. Translation: CASSSTGVGEKLFF. The gene calls are TRBV7-9 and TRBJ1-4, with 8 bases matching TRBD1. This CDR3 comprises 14 residues. Looked up from germline, CDR1 is SEHNR and CDR2 is FQNEAQ (reference sequence). V dropped 4 bases and J dropped 8; count of bases not matched to a gene: 6.

The chain joins TRBV24-1 to TRBJ2-1, with D possibly matching TRBD1 (6 bases). CDR3 length: 15 amino acids. Germline values: CDR1 KGHDR, CDR2 SFDVKD. Trimming removed 4 bases from V and 3 bases from J, with 12 bases in between. The CDR3 sequence: CATSDPTGSYNEQFF. The CDR3 DNA is TGTGCCACCAGTGACCCGACAGGAAGCTACAATGAGCAGTTCTTC.

This rearrangement joins TRBV6-5 to TRBJ2-1; 13 bases are shared with TRBD2. V trimming: 4 bases; J trimming: 2 bases; junction bases outside the gene matches: 11. Germline V CDR1 and CDR2: MNHEY, SVGAGI. There are 19 residues in the CDR3. The CDR3 nucleotides are TGTGCCAGCAGTTTACTTCTGACTAGCGGGAGGCCCCCCTACAATGAGCAGTTCTTC. It encodes CASSLLLTSGRPPYNEQFF.

This clonotype was detected many times. The chain joins TRBV7-3 to TRBJ1-2; tentatively, D is TRBD1 (6 bases). Germline assignment: CDR1 SGHTA and CDR2 FQGTGA. The ends were cut back, 5 bases at V and 4 bases at J, with 17 bases in the middle. The CDR3 loop spans 15 amino acids. Here the CDR3 DNA reads TGTGCCAGCAGCGCCCTCGGGGGGCGCGGCTATGGCTACACCTTC. It codes for CASSALGGRGYGYTF.

This clonotype came up many times. The chain has TRBV7-3 and TRBJ2-1, with 11 positions matching TRBD2. This CDR3 spans 15 amino acids. Germline V gene lookup returns CDR1 SGHTA and CDR2 FQGTGA. Trimming took 4 bases from V and 6 from J; bases not matched to a gene: 5. CDR3 in DNA: TGTGCCAGCAGCTGGGGGGGGACTAGCGGCAATGAGCAGTTCTTC. Its protein is CASSWGGTSGNEQFF.

This clonotype was seen a handful of times. The chain combines TRBV7-9 with TRBJ1-4; perhaps TRBD1 as D (6 bases). Trimming took off 3 bases at V and 0 bases at J, with 8 bases between the two ends. Germline V lookup: CDR1 SEHNR, CDR2 FQNEAQ (reference sequence). The CDR3 is made up of 15 amino acids. The DNA for the CDR3 is TGTGCCAGCAGCTTCGACAGGCCAACTAATGAAAAACTGTTTTTT. Encoded protein: CASSFDRPTNEKLFF.

This chain uses TRBV19 with TRBJ1-5, with D possibly matching TRBD1 (5 bases). The V end lost 1 base, the J end lost 1 base, and 14 bases lay between the germline ends. This CDR3 region has 17 residues. The V gene's germline CDR1 is LNHDA and CDR2 SQIVND (reference sequence). The CDR3 DNA reads TGTGCCAGTAGTATAGCCCGGGGACCCGCGAGCAATCAGCCCCAGCATTTT. Translating it yields CASSIARGPASNQPQHF.

This clonotype has a handful of counts. The chain uses TRBV15 and TRBJ2-7, with D possibly TRBD2 on 6 matching bases. Trimming pared 4 bases from V and 1 base from J, leaving 11 bases between. The CDR3 has 14 amino acids. The germline CDR1 and CDR2 sequences are LNHNV and YYDKDF (reference sequence). The CDR3 DNA sequence: TGTGCCACCAGCATGGAGGAGGGGTCCTACGAGCAGTACTTC. Amino acid sequence: CATSMEEGSYEQYF. Based on the CDR3 plus reference TRBV15 and TRBJ2-7, the full variable domain is DAMVIQNPRYQVTQFGKPVTLSCSQTLNHNVMYWYQQKSSQAPKLLFHYYDKDFNNEADTPDNFQSRRPNTSFCFLDIRSPGLGDTAMYLCATSMEEGSYEQYFGPGTRLTVT.

This clonotype turned up a few times. This chain connects TRBV20-1 to TRBJ1-2; D perhaps matches TRBD1 (5 bases). This CDR3 has 10 residues. V dropped 6 bases and J dropped 6 bases, with 8 bases sitting between them. Germline lookup yields CDR1 DFQATT and CDR2 SNEGSKA (reference sequence). The CDR3 region is CSAQGDGYTF. The CDR3 DNA reads TGCAGTGCCCAGGGTGATGGCTACACCTTC.

Ten or more counts support this clonotype. The chain is built from TRBV7-9 and TRBJ1-3, with D tentatively TRBD1 (5 bases). Germline V gene data show CDR1 as SEHNR and CDR2 as FQNEAQ (reference sequence). The CDR3 extends over 16 amino acids. Trimming pared 4 bases from V and 0 bases from J, leaving 13 bases between. CDR3 residues: CASSWSGGRSGNTIYF. The CDR3 DNA is TGTGCCAGCAGCTGGAGCGGGGGTCGCTCTGGAAACACCATATATTTT.

The sample holds many counts of this clonotype. The chain combines TRBV7-3 with TRBJ2-7, with D perhaps matching TRBD2 (6 bases). V dropped 7 bases and J dropped 0 bases, with 13 bases sitting between them. Germline V gene data show CDR1 as SGHTA and CDR2 as FQGTGA. The CDR3 contains 14 residues. CDR3 region: CASTPWDSSYEQYF. CDR3 bases: TGTGCCAGCACCCCCTGGGACTCCTCCTACGAGCAGTACTTC.

This clonotype was counted ten times or more. The genes are TRBV6-1 and TRBJ2-5; D assignment may be TRBD1 or TRBD2 (5 bases each). This CDR3 has 14 residues. Looked up from germline, CDR1 is MNHNS and CDR2 is SASEGT. V lost 6 bases and J 5 bases, leaving 16 bases between the germline ends. CDR3 region: CASREDTGRETQYF. For the CDR3, the DNA is TGTGCCAGCAGGGAGGACACGGGAAGGGAGACCCAGTACTTC.